Listed below are T cell receptor beta chains from one sample, sequenced in a study of identical twins. TCRdb reprocessed the 5' RACE reads via MiXCR and lists one record per CDR3 protein. This sample yields 1.5 million or so distinct CDR3 sequences, of which under 35% are seen a single time; around 0.3% belongs to the top ten. Sequencing was performed on cord blood. The receptor source for this set is a newborn girl in good health. The CDR3 runs from the conserved cysteine through the conserved F or W.

v_gene	j_gene	CDR3aa
TRBV24-1	TRBJ2-7	CATSDGTYEQYF
TRBV20-1	TRBJ2-7	CSARDRPWGGQGYEQYF
TRBV4-2	TRBJ2-5	CASSQDRQTQYF
TRBV2	TRBJ1-5	CASSVIVGQPQHF
TRBV11-2	TRBJ2-7	CASSKGRTYEQYF
TRBV11-2	TRBJ1-2	CASSLGFVSAYGYTF
TRBV27	TRBJ2-1	CASRTGAVNEQFF
TRBV5-1	TRBJ2-5	CASKDPMLETQYF
TRBV7-9	TRBJ2-1	CASSLESSIRDYNEQFF
TRBV12-3/TRBV12-4	TRBJ2-4	CASSLSQVVNIQYF
TRBV28	TRBJ1-4	CASSPPLNEKLFF
TRBV12-5	TRBJ1-1	CASGLVLPGHPNTEAFF
TRBV12-3/TRBV12-4	TRBJ1-1	CASSSGRTGRNTEAFF
TRBV4-1	TRBJ2-1	CASSQGTSGRSYNEQFF
TRBV20-1	TRBJ2-4	CSARPGGARDIQYF
TRBV20-1	TRBJ1-2	CSARDGGATNYGYTF
TRBV5-6	NA	CASSLPTSLETQYF
TRBV7-8	TRBJ2-1	CASSLALTSGGGDNEQFF
TRBV4-2	TRBJ1-4	CASSQDLNEKLFF
TRBV4-2	TRBJ2-7	CASSQDPFGTSWYEQYF
TRBV24-1	TRBJ2-3	CATSDLQGLTASTDTQYF
TRBV6-6	TRBJ1-1	CASSYPPEAFF
TRBV6-1	TRBJ1-5	CASSRLGQASNQPQHF
TRBV7-2	TRBJ1-4	CASSAHEKLFF
TRBV5-1	TRBJ2-1	CASSSTSGSYNEQFF
TRBV6-5	TRBJ1-5	CASRTRGKPQHF
TRBV6-6	TRBJ2-1	CASSSPRGQGALNEQFF
TRBV4-2	TRBJ2-6	CASSQGKTGGLSGANVLTF
TRBV20-1	TRBJ1-1	CSAGGGENTEAFF
TRBV9	TRBJ2-7	CASSVTPVRRVGSYNEQYF
TRBV29-1	TRBJ1-2	CSVETGLYGYTF
TRBV20-1	TRBJ1-3	CSARGPRGRFSGNTIYF
TRBV12-3/TRBV12-4	TRBJ2-7	CASSPSPFHGQYF
TRBV12-3/TRBV12-4	TRBJ2-1	CASKDSNSNEQFF
TRBV20-1	TRBJ2-7	CSARRDRGVGEQYF
TRBV27	TRBJ2-1	CASSLRTSGSRYEQFF
TRBV5-4	TRBJ2-1	CASRPPRAKYEQFF
TRBV20-1	TRBJ2-2	CSADLGLAALNTGELFF
TRBV28	TRBJ2-7	CASSSLRASGRPRSYYEQYF
TRBV9	NA	CASSVLPGQERSEQYF
TRBV7-2	TRBJ2-7	CASSLISGAALPYEQYF
TRBV7-9	TRBJ2-5	CASSLAGRTGYQETQYF
TRBV4-1	TRBJ1-1	CASSQVIGMNTEAFF
TRBV7-9	TRBJ1-4	CASSRPDFVNEKLFF
TRBV2	TRBJ2-4	CASSDRAFQNIQYF